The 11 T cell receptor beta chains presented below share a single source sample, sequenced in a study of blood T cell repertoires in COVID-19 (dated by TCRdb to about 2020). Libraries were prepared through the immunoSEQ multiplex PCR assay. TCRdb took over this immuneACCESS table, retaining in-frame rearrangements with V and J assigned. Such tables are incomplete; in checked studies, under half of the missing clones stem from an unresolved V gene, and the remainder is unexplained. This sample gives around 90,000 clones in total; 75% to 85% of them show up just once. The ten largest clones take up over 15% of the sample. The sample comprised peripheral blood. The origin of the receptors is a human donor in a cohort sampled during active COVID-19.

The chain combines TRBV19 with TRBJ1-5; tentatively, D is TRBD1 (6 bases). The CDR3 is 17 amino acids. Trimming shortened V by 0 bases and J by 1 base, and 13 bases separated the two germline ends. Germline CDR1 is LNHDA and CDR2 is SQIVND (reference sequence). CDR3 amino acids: CASSIDGGRVSNQPQHF. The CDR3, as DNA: TGTGCCAGTAGTATAGACGGGGGGCGCGTCAGCAATCAGCCCCAGCATTTT. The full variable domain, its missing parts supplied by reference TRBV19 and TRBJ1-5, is DGGITQSPKYLFRKEGQNVTLSCEQNLNHDAMYWYRQDPGQGLRLIYYSQIVNDFQKGDIAEGYSVSREKKESFPLTVTSAQKNPTAFYLCASSIDGGRVSNQPQHFGDGTRLSIL.

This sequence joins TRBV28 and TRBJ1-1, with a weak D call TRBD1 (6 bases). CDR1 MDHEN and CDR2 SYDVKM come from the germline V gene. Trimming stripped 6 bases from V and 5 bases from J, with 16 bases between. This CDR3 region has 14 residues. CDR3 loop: CASRLTTGSTEAFF. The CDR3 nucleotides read TGTGCCAGCAGGTTGACTACAGGGTCAACTGAAGCTTTCTTT.

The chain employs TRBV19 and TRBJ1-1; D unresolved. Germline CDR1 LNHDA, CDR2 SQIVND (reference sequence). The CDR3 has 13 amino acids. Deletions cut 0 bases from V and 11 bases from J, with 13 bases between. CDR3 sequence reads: CASSIDFGSVAFF. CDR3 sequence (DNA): TGTGCCAGTAGTATAGATTTTGGTAGTGTGGCTTTCTTT.

The CDR3 DNA reads as TGCGCCAGCAGGGTAGGGGGCCTGGGAGCCAAAAACATTCAGTACTTC. It specifies CASRVGGLGAKNIQYF. The J gene is TRBJ2-4, the V gene TRBV5-1, with 7 bases aligning to TRBD1. Germline V gene lookup returns CDR1 SGHRS and CDR2 YFSETQ. J was trimmed by 0 bases and V by 5 bases; bases with no gene match: 8. The CDR3 runs 16 residues.

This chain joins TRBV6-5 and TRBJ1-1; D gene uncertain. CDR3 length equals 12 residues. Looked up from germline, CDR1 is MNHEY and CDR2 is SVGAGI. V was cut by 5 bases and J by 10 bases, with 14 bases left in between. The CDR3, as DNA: TGTGCCAGCAGTCCGTCGGGGAGCGCAGCTTTCTTT. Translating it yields CASSPSGSAAFF.

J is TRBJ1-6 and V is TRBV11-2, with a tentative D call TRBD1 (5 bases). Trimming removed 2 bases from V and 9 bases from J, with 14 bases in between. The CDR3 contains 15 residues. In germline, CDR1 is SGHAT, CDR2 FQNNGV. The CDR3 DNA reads TGTGCCAGCAGCTTACTCCCTGGGGACTCTTCACCCCTCCACTTT. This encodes CASSLLPGDSSPLHF.

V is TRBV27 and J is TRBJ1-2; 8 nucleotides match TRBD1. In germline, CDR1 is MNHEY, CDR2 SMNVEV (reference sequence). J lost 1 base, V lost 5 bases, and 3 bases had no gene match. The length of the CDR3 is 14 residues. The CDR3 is CASSGQGSNYGYTF. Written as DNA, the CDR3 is TGTGCCAGCAGTGGACAGGGCAGTAACTATGGCTACACCTTC.

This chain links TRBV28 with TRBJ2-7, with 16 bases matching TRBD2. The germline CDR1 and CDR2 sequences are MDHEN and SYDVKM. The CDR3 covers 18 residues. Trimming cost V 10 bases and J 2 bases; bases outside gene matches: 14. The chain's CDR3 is CATSRGGLAGGIPYEQYF. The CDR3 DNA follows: TGTGCCACCTCCAGGGGGGGACTAGCGGGAGGGATCCCCTACGAGCAGTACTTC.

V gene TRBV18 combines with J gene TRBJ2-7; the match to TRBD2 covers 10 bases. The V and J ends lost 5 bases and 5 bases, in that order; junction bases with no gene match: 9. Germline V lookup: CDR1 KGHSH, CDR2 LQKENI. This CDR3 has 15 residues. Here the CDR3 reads CASSSSSGSFHEQYF. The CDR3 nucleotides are TGTGCCAGCTCATCCTCTAGCGGGAGTTTCCACGAGCAGTACTTC.

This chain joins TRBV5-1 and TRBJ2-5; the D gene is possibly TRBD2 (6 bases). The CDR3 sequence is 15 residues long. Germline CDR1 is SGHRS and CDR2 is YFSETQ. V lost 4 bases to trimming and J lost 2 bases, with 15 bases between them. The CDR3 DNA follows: TGCGCCAGCAGCCGGGGGTCTAGCGTACAAGAGACCCAGTACTTC. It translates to CASSRGSSVQETQYF.

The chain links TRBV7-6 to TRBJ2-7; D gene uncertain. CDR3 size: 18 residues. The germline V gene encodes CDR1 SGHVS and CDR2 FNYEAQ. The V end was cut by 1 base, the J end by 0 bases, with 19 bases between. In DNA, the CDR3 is TGTGCCAGCAGCTTAGGGTCGGTGGGCGTCCAGAGCTCCTACGAGCAGTACTTC. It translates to CASSLGSVGVQSSYEQYF. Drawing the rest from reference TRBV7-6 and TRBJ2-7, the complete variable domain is GAGVSQSPRYKVTKRGQDVALRCDPISGHVSLYWYRQALGQGPEFLTYFNYEAQQDKSGLPNDRFSAERPEGSISTLTIQRTEQRDSAMYRCASSLGSVGVQSSYEQYFGPGTRLTVT.